This T cell receptor (beta chain) came from a study of blood T cells in healthy people across ages. Details on this clonotype: Its antigen remains unidentified.

CDR3 length: 15 amino acids. Germline CDR1 KGHSH, CDR2 LQKENI. The junction had 11 bases not matched to a gene; V was cut back by 9 bases and J by 1 base. Whole-study results and caveats: Among T cells, TCR beta diversity per million cells dropped roughly linearly as age rose.

A sample-barcoded 5' primer and a J-beta primer mix were used in a second PCR of roughly 6 to 11 cycles. TCRdb reprocessed the 5' RACE reads with MiXCR, giving one entry per CDR3 protein. The table lists 1.5 million to 2 million distinct CDR3 sequences, 30% to 40% of them singletons, with approximately 10% in the top ten. The TCR was taken from a woman in her 30s in good health. The source material was blood. V and J are TRBV18 and TRBJ1-1; 7 bases fit TRBD1. CDR3 DNA: TGTGCCAGTAGTCAATATACAGGGGAGAACACTGAAGCTTTCTTT. It translates to CASSQYTGENTEAFF.